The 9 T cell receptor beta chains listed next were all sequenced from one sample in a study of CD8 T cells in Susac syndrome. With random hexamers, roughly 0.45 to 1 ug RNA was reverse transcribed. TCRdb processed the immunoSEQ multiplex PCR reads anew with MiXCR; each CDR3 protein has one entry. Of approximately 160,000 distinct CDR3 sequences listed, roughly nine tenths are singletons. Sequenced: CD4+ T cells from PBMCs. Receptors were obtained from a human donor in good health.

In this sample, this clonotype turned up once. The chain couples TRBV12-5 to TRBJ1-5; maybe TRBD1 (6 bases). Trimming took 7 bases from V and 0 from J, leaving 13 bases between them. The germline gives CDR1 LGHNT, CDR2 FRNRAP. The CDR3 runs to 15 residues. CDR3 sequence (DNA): TGTGCTAGTGCCCCAGGGGATTATAGCAATCAGCCCCAGCATTTT. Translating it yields CASAPGDYSNQPQHF.

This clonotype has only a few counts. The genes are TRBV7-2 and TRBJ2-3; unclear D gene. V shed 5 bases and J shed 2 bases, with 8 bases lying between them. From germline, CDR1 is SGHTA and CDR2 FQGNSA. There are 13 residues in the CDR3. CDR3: CASSPYTTDTQYF. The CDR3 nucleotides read TGTGCCAGCAGCCCCTACACCACAGATACGCAGTATTTT. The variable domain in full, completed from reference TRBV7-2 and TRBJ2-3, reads GAGVSQSPSNKVTEKGKDVELRCDPISGHTALYWYRQSLGQGLEFLIYFQGNSAPDKSGLPSDRFSAERTGGSVSTLTIQRTQQEDSAVYLCASSPYTTDTQYFGPGTRLTVL.

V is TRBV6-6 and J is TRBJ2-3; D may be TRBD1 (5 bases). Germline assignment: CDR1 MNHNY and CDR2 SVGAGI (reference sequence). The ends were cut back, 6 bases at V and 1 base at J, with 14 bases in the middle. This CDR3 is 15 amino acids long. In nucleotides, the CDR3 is TGTGCCAGCAGACCGCAGGGTCTGGGCACAGATACGCAGTATTTT. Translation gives CASRPQGLGTDTQYF.

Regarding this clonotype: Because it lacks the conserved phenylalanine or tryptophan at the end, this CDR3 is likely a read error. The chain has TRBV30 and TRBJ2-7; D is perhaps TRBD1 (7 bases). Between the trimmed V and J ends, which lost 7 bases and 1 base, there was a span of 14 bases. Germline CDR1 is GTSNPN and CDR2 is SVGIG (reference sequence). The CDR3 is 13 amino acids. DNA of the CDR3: TGTGCCTATGGAGGGGGCCCTTCCTACGAGCAGTACTTG. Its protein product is CAYGGGPSYEQYL.

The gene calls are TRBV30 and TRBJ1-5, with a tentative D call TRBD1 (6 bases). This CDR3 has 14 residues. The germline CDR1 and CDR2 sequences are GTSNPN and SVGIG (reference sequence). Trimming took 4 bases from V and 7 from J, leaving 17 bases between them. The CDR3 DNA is TGTGCCTGGAATCCGGGGGGGCTTCGACAGCCCCAGCATTTT. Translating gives CAWNPGGLRQPQHF.

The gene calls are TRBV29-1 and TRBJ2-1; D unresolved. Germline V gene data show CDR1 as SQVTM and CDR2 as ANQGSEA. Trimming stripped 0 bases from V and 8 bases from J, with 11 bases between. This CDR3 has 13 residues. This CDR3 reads CSVEDLARDEQFF. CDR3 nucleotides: TGCAGCGTTGAAGATTTAGCTCGGGATGAGCAGTTCTTC.

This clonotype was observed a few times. The CDR3 coding sequence is TGTGCCAGCTCACCGGGACAGGGGGCCACAGATACGCAGTATTTT. Its protein is CASSPGQGATDTQYF. The gene calls are TRBV18 and TRBJ2-3; TRBD1 matches at 12 bases. The J segment lost 2 bases and the V segment lost 3 bases, leaving 0 bases of the junction unmatched. The CDR3 consists of 15 residues. CDR1 and CDR2 (germline): KGHSH, LQKENI.

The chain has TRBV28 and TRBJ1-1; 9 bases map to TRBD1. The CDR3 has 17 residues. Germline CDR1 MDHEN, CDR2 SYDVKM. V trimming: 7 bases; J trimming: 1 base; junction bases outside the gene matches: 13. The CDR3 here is CASTSITGGSRNTEAFF. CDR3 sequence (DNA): TGTGCCAGCACTTCAATCACAGGGGGCTCAAGGAACACTGAAGCTTTCTTT.

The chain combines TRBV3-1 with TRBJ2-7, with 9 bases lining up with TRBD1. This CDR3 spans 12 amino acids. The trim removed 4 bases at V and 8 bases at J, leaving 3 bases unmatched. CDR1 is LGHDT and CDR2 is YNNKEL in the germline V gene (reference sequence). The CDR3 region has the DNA TGTGCCAGCAGCCCGGGACAGGGAAAGCAGTACTTC. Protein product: CASSPGQGKQYF.